The 32 T cell receptor beta chains reported below all come from one sample, sequenced in a study of blood T cell repertoires in COVID-19. The repertoire was sequenced with immunoSEQ multiplex PCR; TCRdb's copy has only in-frame clones and lacks some. The table records some 150,000 clones, 76% of them present only once. Sequencing was carried out using peripheral blood. These receptors were taken from a man aged 55 to 69 with acute or convalescent COVID-19.

The V call is TRBV19, the J call TRBJ1-4; TRBD1 might be the D (5 bases). V shed 5 bases and J shed 5 bases, with 15 bases lying between them. The CDR3 sequence is 15 residues long. Germline values: CDR1 LNHDA, CDR2 SQIVND (reference sequence). The CDR3 DNA sequence: TGTGCCAGTAGTGAGCTGCCAGGGTCGAATGAAAAACTGTTTTTT. It is translated as CASSELPGSNEKLFF.

This chain connects TRBV6-4 to TRBJ1-5, with 12 bases matching TRBD1. Germline V CDR1 and CDR2: MRHNA, SNTAGT. The CDR3 runs to 20 residues. V trimming: 1 base; J trimming: 3 bases; junction bases outside the gene matches: 13. As DNA, the CDR3 is TGTGCCAGCAGTGACTTCGGGGACAGGGGGCAAAGAATGTCCAATCAGCCCCAGCATTTT. Its protein is CASSDFGDRGQRMSNQPQHF.

The chain is built from TRBV5-4 and TRBJ1-1; D call uncertain. The CDR3 has 16 amino acids. The V and J ends lost 3 bases and 5 bases respectively, with 20 bases between them. CDR1 is SGHNT, CDR2 YYREEE, per germline (reference sequence). CDR3 DNA sequence: TGTGCCAGCAGCTCGACTGGGTTCCAAAGTGGGACTGAAGCTTTCTTT. This translates into CASSSTGFQSGTEAFF. Supplemented by reference TRBV5-4 and TRBJ1-1, the full variable domain reads ETGVTQSPTHLIKTRGQQVTLRCSSQSGHNTVSWYQQALGQGPQFIFQYYREEENGRGNFPPRFSGLQFPNYSSELNVNALELDDSALYLCASSSTGFQSGTEAFFGQGTRLTVV.

Concerning this clone: Other DNA sequences from this sample encode an identical CDR3 as well. The rearrangement joins TRBV11-2 to TRBJ2-1, with D perhaps matching TRBD2 (6 bases). The CDR3 is 14 residues long. V lost 5 bases and J 5 bases, leaving 13 bases between the germline ends. The germline CDR1 and CDR2 sequences are SGHAT and FQNNGV. The CDR3, as DNA: TGTGCCAGCAGCCGCGGGGCGGGTAACAATGAGCAGTTCTTC. Amino acid sequence: CASSRGAGNNEQFF.

The chain is built from TRBV2 and TRBJ2-7; D is perhaps TRBD1 (6 bases). This CDR3 has 12 amino acids. Germline V lookup: CDR1 SNHLY, CDR2 FYNNEI. Trimming pared 6 bases from V and 3 bases from J, leaving 9 bases between. DNA of the CDR3: TGTGCCAGCAGCCGACAGGACTACGAGCAGTACTTC. Its translation is CASSRQDYEQYF.

The rearrangement links TRBV9 to TRBJ2-2; TRBD2 matches at 7 bases. The length of the CDR3 is 16 residues. CDR1 and CDR2 (germline): SGDLS, YYNGEE. The J segment lost 1 base and the V segment lost 4 bases, leaving 7 bases of the junction unmatched. The CDR3 loop reads CASSPRGRENTGELFF. CDR3 coding DNA: TGTGCCAGCAGCCCGAGAGGGAGGGAGAACACCGGGGAGCTGTTTTTT.

The V gene is TRBV4-1, the J gene TRBJ1-5; no definite D call. There are 16 residues in the CDR3. V lost 4 bases, J lost 7 bases, and 20 bases lay in between. Germline CDR1 MGHRA, CDR2 YSYEKL. CDR3 sequence: CASSRSFLRGPQPQHF. The CDR3 nucleotides read TGCGCCAGCAGCCGATCCTTTCTACGGGGTCCGCAGCCCCAGCATTTT.

To note about this clone: This sample includes further DNA sequences coding for the same CDR3. The chain carries TRBV6-5 and TRBJ2-6; no reliable D call. The germline V gene encodes CDR1 MNHEY and CDR2 SVGAGI. The CDR3 is 15 amino acids. Trimming took off 5 bases at V and 0 bases at J, with 8 bases between the two ends. The DNA of the CDR3 is TGTGCCAGCAGTCTACAGAGCTCTGGGGCCAACGTCCTGACTTTC. Encoded protein: CASSLQSSGANVLTF.

The chain employs TRBV7-2 and TRBJ1-2, with a possible D match to TRBD1 (6 bases). Germline-derived CDR1 and CDR2 are SGHTA and FQGNSA. Trimming removed 0 bases from V and 3 bases from J, with 11 bases in between. This CDR3 has 15 residues. The CDR3 reads CASSLAGTRYYGYTF. CDR3 in DNA: TGTGCCAGCAGCTTAGCGGGGACACGATACTATGGCTACACCTTC.

V usage is TRBV7-9 and J usage is TRBJ2-1, with D possibly matching TRBD2 (5 bases). Trimming shortened V by 6 bases and J by 7 bases, and 16 bases separated the two germline ends. In germline, CDR1 is SEHNR, CDR2 FQNEAQ (reference sequence). This CDR3 has 14 residues. The CDR3, as DNA: TGTGCCAGCAGTCGGACCTTTTCGGGGAATGAGCAGTTCTTC. This gives the protein CASSRTFSGNEQFF.

The chain has TRBV11-2 and TRBJ2-1; maybe TRBD2 (6 bases). The CDR3 totals 15 residues. Germline V gives CDR1 SGHAT, CDR2 FQNNGV. The ends were cut back, 5 bases at V and 0 bases at J, with 11 bases in the middle. Here the CDR3 reads CASSPGGVSYNEQFF. The CDR3 DNA reads as TGTGCCAGCAGCCCAGGAGGGGTCTCCTACAATGAGCAGTTCTTC.

This clone has a single count. The J gene is TRBJ2-7, the V gene TRBV19, with 8 bases matching TRBD2. This CDR3 has 13 amino acids. Germline loops: CDR1 LNHDA, CDR2 SQIVND (reference sequence). After removal of 7 bases from V and 3 bases from J, the junction contained 5 bases not matched to a gene. CDR3 DNA sequence: TGTGCCAGTACCCCCCGGGGGGGCTACGAGCAGTACTTC. Translated, it gives CASTPRGGYEQYF.

V and J are TRBV5-6 and TRBJ1-5; D call uncertain. Germline assignment: CDR1 SGHDT and CDR2 YYEEEE. The V and J ends lost 0 bases and 6 bases respectively, with 10 bases between them. This CDR3 is built from 14 residues. In DNA form, the CDR3 reads TGTGCCAGCAGCTTGGAGAGGGAGGCTCAGCCCCAGCATTTT. It encodes CASSLEREAQPQHF.

J is TRBJ1-3 and V is TRBV5-1; D is possibly TRBD1 (6 bases). Germline CDR1 SGHRS, CDR2 YFSETQ. V gave up 5 bases and J gave up 0 bases, with 12 bases separating them. The CDR3 is made up of 15 amino acids. As DNA, the CDR3 is TGCGCCAGCAGGGCAGGGGCCAACTCTGGAAACACCATATATTTT. Amino acids: CASRAGANSGNTIYF.

This CDR3 is CASSPTGVYNEQFF. The CDR3 DNA sequence: TGTGCCAGCTCGCCGACAGGGGTATACAATGAGCAGTTCTTC. This sequence joins TRBV25-1 and TRBJ2-1, with TRBD1 identical over 8 bases. This CDR3 region has 14 residues. J was trimmed by 4 bases and V by 8 bases; bases with no gene match: 7. Germline assignment: CDR1 MGHDK and CDR2 SYGVNS.

J is TRBJ1-3 and V is TRBV5-1; the D is unclear. CDR3 size: 17 residues. Germline CDR1 and CDR2: SGHRS and YFSETQ. Trimming took 5 bases from V and 0 from J, leaving 18 bases between them. The CDR3 DNA follows: TGCGCCAGCAGTAGGTCCGGCAGAGAGGTCTCTGGAAACACCATATATTTT. Its translation: CASSRSGREVSGNTIYF.

The gene calls are TRBV6-4 and TRBJ2-3; 11 bases are shared with TRBD2. The ends lost 1 base at V and 3 bases at J; junction bases unmatched: 6. CDR1 MRHNA and CDR2 SNTAGT come from the germline V gene. This CDR3 has 17 amino acids. CDR3 amino acids: CASSDWASGRRTDTQYF. The CDR3 bases are TGTGCCAGCAGTGACTGGGCTAGCGGGAGGAGGACAGATACGCAGTATTTT.

The chain uses TRBV5-1 and TRBJ2-2; TRBD2 agrees at 9 bases. The CDR3 loop spans 16 amino acids. V dropped 1 base and J dropped 1; count of bases not matched to a gene: 2. Germline values: CDR1 SGHRS, CDR2 YFSETQ. CDR3 DNA sequence: TGCGCCAGCAGCTTGCGTAGCGGGGGGAACACCGGGGAGCTGTTTTTT. Translated, it gives CASSLRSGGNTGELFF.

This chain links TRBV28 with TRBJ2-7, with TRBD2 matching over 8 bases. The CDR3 runs 11 residues. The V and J ends lost 6 bases and 13 bases, in that order; junction bases with no gene match: 8. Germline CDR1 and CDR2: MDHEN and SYDVKM. Here the CDR3 reads CASRQSGRGYF. DNA for the CDR3: TGTGCCAGCAGACAGAGCGGGAGAGGATACTTC.

The chain has TRBV7-9 and TRBJ2-5; 12 bases line up with TRBD2. The V and J ends lost 4 bases and 1 base, in that order; junction bases with no gene match: 10. This CDR3 region has 18 residues. CDR1 and CDR2 (germline): SEHNR, FQNEAQ (reference sequence). In DNA form, the CDR3 reads TGTGCCAGCAGCTCTCACGGACTAGCGGGAACCCCCCAAGAGACCCAGTACTTC. Translating it yields CASSSHGLAGTPQETQYF.

The V call is TRBV4-1, the J call TRBJ1-4, with TRBD1 matching over 11 bases. Germline V gene data show CDR1 as MGHRA and CDR2 as YSYEKL. The CDR3 contains 17 residues. V lost 0 bases, J lost 5 bases, and 5 bases stayed unmatched. The CDR3 bases are TGCGCCAGCAGCCAAGATCGGGGACAGGGGGGGAATGAAAAACTGTTTTTT. Its translation: CASSQDRGQGGNEKLFF.

The sample holds one count of this clone. Here the CDR3 reads CASGSGQGTGELFF. In DNA, the CDR3 is TGTGCTAGTGGTTCCGGACAGGGTACCGGGGAGCTGTTTTTT. The chain is built from TRBV12-5 and TRBJ2-2; 8 positions agree with TRBD1. Trimming cost V 4 bases and J 5 bases; bases outside gene matches: 3. This CDR3 spans 14 amino acids. CDR1 and CDR2 from the germline V gene are LGHNT and FRNRAP.

The rearrangement links TRBV5-1 to TRBJ2-5; the D is unclear. The CDR3 consists of 14 residues. V was cut by 0 bases and J by 3 bases, with 9 bases left in between. The V gene's germline CDR1 is SGHRS and CDR2 YFSETQ. The CDR3: CASSLGGAEETQYF. In DNA form, the CDR3 reads TGCGCCAGCAGCTTGGGCGGAGCCGAAGAGACCCAGTACTTC.

This clone was counted once. This chain joins TRBV6-5 and TRBJ2-1; 8 bases match TRBD2. Losses at the gene ends were 6 bases for V and 7 bases for J; bases not matched to a gene: 11. Looked up from germline, CDR1 is MNHEY and CDR2 is SVGAGI. This CDR3 contains 15 residues. In DNA, the CDR3 is TGTGCCAGCAGAGGAGGGGCGGGAGGTGGGAATGAGCAGTTCTTC. Translated, it gives CASRGGAGGGNEQFF.

The chain joins TRBV4-1 to TRBJ1-1, with 7 nucleotides matching TRBD1. The CDR3 sequence is 15 residues long. Germline CDR1 and CDR2: MGHRA and YSYEKL. Losses at the gene ends were 4 bases for V and 1 base for J; bases not matched to a gene: 6. The CDR3 sequence is CASSRSGQQNTEAFF. The CDR3 region has the DNA TGCGCCAGCAGCCGATCGGGACAGCAGAACACTGAAGCTTTCTTT.

The rearrangement uses TRBV3-1 (or the pseudogene TRBV3-2) and TRBJ2-1; the D is unclear. Germline V gene sequence: CDR1 LGHDT, CDR2 YNNKEL (reference sequence). V lost 2 bases and J 4 bases, leaving 12 bases between the germline ends. This CDR3 is built from 15 residues. In DNA, the CDR3 is TGTGCCAGCAGCCAAAGCGCCCCAATTTACAATGAGCAGTTCTTC. Translation: CASSQSAPIYNEQFF.

This clone was counted many times. The chain carries TRBV11-2 and TRBJ2-7; D is possibly TRBD2 (6 bases). Germline V lookup: CDR1 SGHAT, CDR2 FQNNGV. The germline V and J ends were trimmed by 1 base and 1 base, with 11 bases remaining between them. The CDR3 is 15 residues long. CDR3 in DNA: TGTGCCAGCAGCTTAGCTGCCGGGACTTCCTACGAGCAGTACTTC. Encoded protein: CASSLAAGTSYEQYF.

This chain links TRBV7-2 with TRBJ1-6; D perhaps matches TRBD1 (6 bases). This CDR3 is 18 amino acids long. Germline CDR1 and CDR2: SGHTA and FQGNSA. V lost 5 bases, J lost 1 base, and 18 bases lay in between. The CDR3 coding sequence is TGTGCCAGCAGCCAGGGACAAAGTGTGGGATCCTATAATTCACCCCTCCACTTT. It specifies CASSQGQSVGSYNSPLHF.

V usage is TRBV10-2 and J usage is TRBJ2-7; D might be TRBD2 (6 bases). Germline assignment: CDR1 WSHSY and CDR2 SAAADI. V was clipped by 2 bases and J by 7 bases, with 15 bases between them. This CDR3 is built from 14 residues. CDR3 sequence reads: CASSEPTLAYEQYF. CDR3 sequence (DNA): TGCGCCAGCAGTGAGCCGACCCTAGCGTATGAGCAGTACTTC.

This chain links TRBV9 with TRBJ2-1, with 7 bases lining up with TRBD2. CDR1 SGDLS and CDR2 YYNGEE come from the germline V gene. The CDR3 consists of 16 residues. Trimming removed 0 bases from V and 0 bases from J; junction bases left unmatched: 3. This chain's CDR3 is CASSVAGGSSYNEQFF. The DNA for the CDR3 is TGTGCCAGCAGCGTAGCCGGGGGGAGCTCCTACAATGAGCAGTTCTTC.

This clone was counted once. The chain couples TRBV27 to TRBJ2-1; 10 bases fit TRBD2. V dropped 2 bases and J dropped 8; count of bases not matched to a gene: 12. The CDR3 has 17 amino acids. Germline CDR1 reads MNHEY; CDR2 reads SMNVEV (reference sequence). The CDR3 region has the DNA TGTGCCAGCAGTTTAAGCCCCCTGGCTAGCGGGAGAGATGAGCAGTTCTTC. The encoded protein is CASSLSPLASGRDEQFF.

The table lists this clone with a count of one. The chain employs TRBV25-1 and TRBJ1-6; 10 nucleotides agree with TRBD1. CDR1 and CDR2 (germline): MGHDK, SYGVNS. V gave up 3 bases and J gave up 4 bases; unmatched junction bases: 9. This CDR3 contains 18 residues. The CDR3 sequence is CASSDFEDRGNYNSPLHF. CDR3 DNA sequence: TGTGCCAGCAGTGATTTCGAGGACAGGGGGAATTATAATTCACCCCTCCACTTT. The full variable domain, in which reference TRBV25-1 and TRBJ1-6 provide the parts outside the CDR3, is EADIYQTPRYLVIGTGKKITLECSQTMGHDKMYWYQQDPGMELHLIHYSYGVNSTEKGDLSSESTVSRIRTEHFPLTLESARPSHTSQYLCASSDFEDRGNYNSPLHFGNGTRLTVT.